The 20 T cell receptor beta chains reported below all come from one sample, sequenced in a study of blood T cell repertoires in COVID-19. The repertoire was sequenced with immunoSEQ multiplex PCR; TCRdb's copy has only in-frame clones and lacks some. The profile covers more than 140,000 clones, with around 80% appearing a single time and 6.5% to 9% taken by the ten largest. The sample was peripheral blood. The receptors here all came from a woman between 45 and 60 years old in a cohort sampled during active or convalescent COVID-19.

CDR3: CASSLQGGGTDTQYF. CDR3 sequence (DNA): TGTGCCAGCAGCCTACAGGGAGGGGGCACAGATACGCAGTATTTT. This chain links TRBV14 with TRBJ2-3; D might be TRBD2 (7 bases). From germline, CDR1 is SGHDN and CDR2 FVKESK. Deletions cut 4 bases from V and 1 base from J, with 12 bases between. The CDR3 consists of 15 residues.

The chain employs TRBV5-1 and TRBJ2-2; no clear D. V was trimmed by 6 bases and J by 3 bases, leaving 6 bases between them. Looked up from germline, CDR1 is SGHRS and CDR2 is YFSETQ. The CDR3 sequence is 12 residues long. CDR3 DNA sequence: TGCGCCAGCACCTTCGACACCGGGGAGCTGTTTTTT. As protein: CASTFDTGELFF.

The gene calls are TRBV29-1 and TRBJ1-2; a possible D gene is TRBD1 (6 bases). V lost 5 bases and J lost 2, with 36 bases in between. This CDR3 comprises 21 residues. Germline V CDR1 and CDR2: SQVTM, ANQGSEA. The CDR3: CSVRGRTLTGHPLERNYGYTF. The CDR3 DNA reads TGCAGCGTTCGCGGTCGTACCTTAACGGGACATCCGCTAGAGAGGAACTATGGCTACACCTTC.

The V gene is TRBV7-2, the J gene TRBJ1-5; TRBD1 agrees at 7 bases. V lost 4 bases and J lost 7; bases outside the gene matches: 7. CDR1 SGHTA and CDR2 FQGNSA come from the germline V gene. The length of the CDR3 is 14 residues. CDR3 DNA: TGTGCCAGCAGCTACAGGGGCGAGCGGCAGCCCCAGCATTTT. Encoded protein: CASSYRGERQPQHF. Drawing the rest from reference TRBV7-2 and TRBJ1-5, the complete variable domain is GAGVSQSPSNKVTEKGKDVELRCDPISGHTALYWYRQSLGQGLEFLIYFQGNSAPDKSGLPSDRFSAERTGGSVSTLTIQRTQQEDSAVYLCASSYRGERQPQHFGDGTRLSIL.

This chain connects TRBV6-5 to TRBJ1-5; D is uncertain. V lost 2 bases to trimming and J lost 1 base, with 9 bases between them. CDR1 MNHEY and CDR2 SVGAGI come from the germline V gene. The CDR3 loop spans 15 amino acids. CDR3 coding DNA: TGTGCCAGCAGTTACACGAGTACCAGCAATCAGCCCCAGCATTTT. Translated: CASSYTSTSNQPQHF.

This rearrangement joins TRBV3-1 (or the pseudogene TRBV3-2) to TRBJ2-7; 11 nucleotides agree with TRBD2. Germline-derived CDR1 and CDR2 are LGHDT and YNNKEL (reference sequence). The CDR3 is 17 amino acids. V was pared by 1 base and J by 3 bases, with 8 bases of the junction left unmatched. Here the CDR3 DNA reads TGTGCCAGCAGCCAAGCTAGCGGGGGGCTCAGACTCTACGAGCAGTACTTC. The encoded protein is CASSQASGGLRLYEQYF.

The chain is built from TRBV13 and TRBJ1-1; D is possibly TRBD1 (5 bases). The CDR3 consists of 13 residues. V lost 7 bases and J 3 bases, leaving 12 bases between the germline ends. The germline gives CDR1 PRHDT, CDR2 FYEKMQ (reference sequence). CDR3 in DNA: TGTGCCAGCACCCCAACGGGGGACACTGAAGCTTTCTTT. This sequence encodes CASTPTGDTEAFF.

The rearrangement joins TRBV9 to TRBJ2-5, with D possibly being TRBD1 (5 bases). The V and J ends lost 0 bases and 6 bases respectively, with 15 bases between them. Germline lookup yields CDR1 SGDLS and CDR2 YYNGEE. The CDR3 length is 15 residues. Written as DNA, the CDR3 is TGTGCCAGCAGCGTAGGGAGCCAGGGTGAAAAGACCCAGTACTTC. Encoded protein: CASSVGSQGEKTQYF.

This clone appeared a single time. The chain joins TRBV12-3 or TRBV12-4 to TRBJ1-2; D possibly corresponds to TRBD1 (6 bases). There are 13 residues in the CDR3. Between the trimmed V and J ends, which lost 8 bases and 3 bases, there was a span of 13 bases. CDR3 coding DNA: TGTGCCAGCGACAGGCCAGGGGACTATGGCTACACCTTC. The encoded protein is CASDRPGDYGYTF.

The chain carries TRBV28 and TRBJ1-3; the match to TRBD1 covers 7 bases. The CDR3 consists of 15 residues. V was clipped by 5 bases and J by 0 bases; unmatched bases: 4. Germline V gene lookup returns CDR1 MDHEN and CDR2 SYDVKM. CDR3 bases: TGTGCCAGCAGTGAAGGGGGCCACTCTGGAAACACCATATATTTT. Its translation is CASSEGGHSGNTIYF.

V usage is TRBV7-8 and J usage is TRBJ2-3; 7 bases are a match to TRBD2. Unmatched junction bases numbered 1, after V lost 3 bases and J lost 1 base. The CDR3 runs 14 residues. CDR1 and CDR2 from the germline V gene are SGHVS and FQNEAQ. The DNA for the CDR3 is TGTGCCAGCAGCTTTGGGAGGGGCACAGATACGCAGTATTTT. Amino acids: CASSFGRGTDTQYF.

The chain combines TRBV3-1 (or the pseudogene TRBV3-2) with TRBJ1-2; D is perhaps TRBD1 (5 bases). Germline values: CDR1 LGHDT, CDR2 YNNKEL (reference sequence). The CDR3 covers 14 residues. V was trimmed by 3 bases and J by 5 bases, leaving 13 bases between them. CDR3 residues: CASSQGGWDYGYTF. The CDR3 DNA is TGTGCCAGCAGCCAGGGGGGATGGGATTATGGCTACACCTTC.

As DNA, the CDR3 is TGTGCCACCAGTGACCGGGGACAGGGTAATGAAAAACTGTTTTTT. Its protein product is CATSDRGQGNEKLFF. The chain uses TRBV24-1 and TRBJ1-4; 9 nucleotides align to TRBD1. In germline, CDR1 is KGHDR, CDR2 SFDVKD. V trimming: 4 bases; J trimming: 4 bases; junction bases outside the gene matches: 3. CDR3 length: 15 residues.

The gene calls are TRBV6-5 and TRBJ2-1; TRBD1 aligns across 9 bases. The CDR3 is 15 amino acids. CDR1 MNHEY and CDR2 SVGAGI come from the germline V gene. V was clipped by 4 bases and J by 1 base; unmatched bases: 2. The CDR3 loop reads CASSWDRESYNEQFF. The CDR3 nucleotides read TGTGCCAGCAGTTGGGACAGGGAATCCTACAATGAGCAGTTCTTC.

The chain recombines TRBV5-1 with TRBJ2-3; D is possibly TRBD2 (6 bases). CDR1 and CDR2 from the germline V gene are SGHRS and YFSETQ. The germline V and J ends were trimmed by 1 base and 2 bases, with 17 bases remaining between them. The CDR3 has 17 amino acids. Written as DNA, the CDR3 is TGCGCCAGCAGCTTGTTACGGGGGTCGGGGGACACAGATACGCAGTATTTT. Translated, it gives CASSLLRGSGDTDTQYF.

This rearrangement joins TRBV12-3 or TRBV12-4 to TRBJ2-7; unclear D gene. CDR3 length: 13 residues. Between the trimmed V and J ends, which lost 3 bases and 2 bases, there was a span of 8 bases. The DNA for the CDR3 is TGTGCCAGCAGTTTGCAGCAGGCCTACGAGCAGTACTTC. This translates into CASSLQQAYEQYF.

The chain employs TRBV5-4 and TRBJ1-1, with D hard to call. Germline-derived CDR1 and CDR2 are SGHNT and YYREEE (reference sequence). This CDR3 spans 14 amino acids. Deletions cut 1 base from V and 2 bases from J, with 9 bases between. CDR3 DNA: TGTGCCAGCAGCTTGTTTGGCGGTAACACTGAAGCTTTCTTT. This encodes CASSLFGGNTEAFF.

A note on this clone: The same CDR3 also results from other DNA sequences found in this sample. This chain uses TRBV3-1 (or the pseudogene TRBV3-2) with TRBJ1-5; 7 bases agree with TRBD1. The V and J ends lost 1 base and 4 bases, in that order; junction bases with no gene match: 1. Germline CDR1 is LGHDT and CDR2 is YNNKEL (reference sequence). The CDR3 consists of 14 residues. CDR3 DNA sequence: TGTGCCAGCAGCCAAGGACAGGGAAATCAGCCCCAGCATTTT. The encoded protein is CASSQGQGNQPQHF.

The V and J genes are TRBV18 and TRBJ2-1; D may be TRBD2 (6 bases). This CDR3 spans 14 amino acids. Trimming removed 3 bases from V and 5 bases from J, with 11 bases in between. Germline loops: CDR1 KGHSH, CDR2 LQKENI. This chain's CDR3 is CASSPTGVDNEQFF. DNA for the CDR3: TGTGCCAGCTCACCTACGGGAGTAGACAATGAGCAGTTCTTC.

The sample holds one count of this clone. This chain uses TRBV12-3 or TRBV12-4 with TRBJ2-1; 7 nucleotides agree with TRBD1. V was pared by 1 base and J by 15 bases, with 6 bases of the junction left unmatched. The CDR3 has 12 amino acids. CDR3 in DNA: TGTGCCAGCAGTTTAGGGGGGACAGACCGGTTCTTC. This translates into CASSLGGTDRFF.